Listed below are T cell receptor beta chains from one sample, sequenced in a study of blood T cells in healthy people across ages. From the 5' RACE reads, TCRdb called clonotypes with MiXCR, one entry per CDR3 protein. The table lists 450,000 to 650,000 distinct CDR3 sequences, around 24% of them singletons. This sample was also put to use in a study of T cells of mothers and their children.

Sequencing was performed on blood. The receptors come from a boy under 18 in good health. The CDR3 runs from the conserved cysteine through the conserved F or W. The D gene is left open where the match is weak. The size entry is marked missing in some rows and otherwise reads once, few, many or a size class.

j_call,v_call,d_call,clone_size,cdr3_aa
TRBJ2-5,TRBV2,TRBD1,-,CASSDRTGGIGETQYF
TRBJ2-5,TRBV4-3,-,many,CASSPITGETQYF
TRBJ2-3,TRBV7-9,-,few,CASSPGGESTDTQYF
TRBJ1-4,TRBV28,-,-,CASSLPRDRASATNEKLFF
TRBJ2-5,TRBV7-3,-,many,CASSQTPNQETQYF
TRBJ2-5,TRBV5-5,TRBD2,-,CASSLAGTSGYQETQYF
TRBJ2-7,TRBV7-9,TRBD2,-,CASSPLAGVSHEQYF
TRBJ2-3,TRBV29-1,-,-,CSSNDGFSTDTQYF
-,TRBV5-1,TRBD2,-,CASSLDWTSNYEQFF
TRBJ1-3,TRBV7-3,-,few,CASSLIVGGTAGNTIYF
TRBJ2-7,TRBV29-1,-,few,CSGGSSYEQYF
TRBJ1-1,TRBV29-1,-,many,CSVEGSVNTEAFF
TRBJ2-1,TRBV11-2,TRBD1,few,CASSLAPDRVNEQFF
TRBJ2-5,TRBV7-9,-,-,CASSSFTSPRGEGYF
TRBJ2-4,TRBV6-5,-,-,CASSKPGGTKNIQYF
TRBJ2-5,TRBV12-3/TRBV12-4,TRBD1,few,CASSSGTDLTQETQYF
TRBJ1-4,TRBV29-1,-,few,CSVEGGGSGEKLFF
TRBJ1-5,TRBV7-2,-,many,CASSSGFPQPQHF
-,TRBV15,TRBD2,few,CATSERTSGYNEQFF
TRBJ1-1,TRBV7-9,-,-,CASSSAEGWGLKDSEAFF
TRBJ1-2,TRBV7-2,TRBD1,-,CASSSRTGKDYGYTF
TRBJ2-5,TRBV20-1,-,-,CSARRGAYQETQYF
TRBJ1-1,TRBV5-1,-,once,CASSRGVVGTEAFF
TRBJ1-5,TRBV7-6,-,many,CASSSAPGSRQPQHF
TRBJ2-7,TRBV12-3/TRBV12-4,-,few,CAGRLGRTRSVEQYF
-,TRBV2,-,-,CASSEGPRYEQYF
TRBJ1-6,TRBV6-5,-,-,CASRPQGEPLHF
TRBJ2-5,TRBV15,-,-,CATSRDPKQGRETQYF
TRBJ1-2,TRBV6-5,TRBD1,-,CASSYSGTGVYGYTF
TRBJ2-1,TRBV14,TRBD2,-,CASSPRRAGANYNEQFF
TRBJ2-1,TRBV4-3,TRBD2,-,CASSQGGTSRPLFNEQFF
TRBJ2-1,TRBV29-1,TRBD2,few,CSVVGWGRANEQFF
TRBJ2-1,TRBV11-3,TRBD2,-,CASSLDRPSGIYSYNEQFF
TRBJ1-1,TRBV7-9,-,-,CASSLGGWAEAFF
TRBJ2-4,TRBV5-6,TRBD2,-,CASSLGGLAGGPNIQYF
TRBJ1-2,TRBV4-1,TRBD1,few,CASSQKRVTKQGAGGYTF
TRBJ2-4,TRBV6-1,TRBD1,-,CASRMPGQGVKGNIQYF
TRBJ1-5,TRBV20-1,-,few,CSAIGPSTHISNQPQHF
TRBJ1-6,TRBV20-1,TRBD1,-,CSARRQGVGSPLHF
TRBJ1-2,TRBV9,TRBD1,-,CASSNDRDGYTF
TRBJ1-1,TRBV14,-,-,CASSQDVLNTEAFF
TRBJ1-4,TRBV4-1,-,few,CASSQDMGRGEKLFF
TRBJ2-7,TRBV28,TRBD2,once,CASSQPAGGEQYF
TRBJ2-5,TRBV7-3,-,-,CASSLTTRHPF
TRBJ2-5,TRBV6-1,TRBD1,many,CASGDRQETQYF
TRBJ2-6,TRBV12-3/TRBV12-4,-,-,CASSVTGANVLTF